These 14 T cell receptor beta chains share one sample of origin, sequenced in a study of T cells expressing NK-cell markers. For each CDR3 protein, TCRdb gives one entry from its re-call of the 5' RACE reads, without DNA. Across hundreds of thousands of distinct CDR3 sequences, the top ten clones capture about 4.2% of the sample. The specimen sequenced was blood T cells: a sorted CD56 or NKG2C T cell subset, CD4+ or CD8+ T cells, or bulk PBMC T cells (not recorded which). These receptors were obtained from a woman between 18 and 70 years old in good health.

J is TRBJ1-1 and V is TRBV7-2. Germline V lookup: CDR1 SGHTA, CDR2 FQGNSA. The CDR3 runs to 13 residues. Here the CDR3 reads CASSLDEDTEAFF.

V and J are TRBV29-1 and TRBJ2-7. This CDR3 contains 11 residues. Germline V gene data show CDR1 as SQVTM and CDR2 as ANQGSEA. CDR3 sequence reads: CSVTQNYEQYF.

The chain combines TRBV12-3 or TRBV12-4 with TRBJ2-5; the TCRdb call, TRBD1, lacks DNA for checking. The CDR3 totals 15 residues. The CDR3 loop is CASSRTGARGETQYF.

The V call is TRBV10-3, the J call TRBJ2-5. Germline V gives CDR1 ENHRY, CDR2 SYGVKD. The CDR3 length is 13 residues. The CDR3 is CAIRDSNQETQYF.

CDR3 in amino acids: CASSGGIGYGYTF. V is TRBV5-1 and J is TRBJ1-2; there is no DNA to check the TCRdb D call of TRBD1. CDR1 and CDR2 (germline): SGHRS, YFSETQ. This CDR3 comprises 13 residues.

This CDR3 reads CASSSHSGGSDTQYF. The V call is TRBV12-3 or TRBV12-4, the J call TRBJ2-3; TCRdb outputs TRBD2, but without DNA this stays unchecked. The CDR3 extends over 15 amino acids.

The V gene is TRBV28, the J gene TRBJ2-7. The CDR3 length is 14 residues. Germline V gives CDR1 MDHEN, CDR2 SYDVKM. CDR3 sequence: CASSANRASYEQYF.

The chain uses TRBV7-9 and TRBJ2-5; TCRdb's D call of TRBD2 is untestable without DNA. The CDR3 totals 16 residues. Germline V CDR1 and CDR2: SEHNR, FQNEAQ (reference sequence). The CDR3 protein is CASNPGTSGLQETQYF.

The chain has TRBV4-2 and TRBJ2-7; TCRdb returns TRBD2, unconfirmable since there is no DNA. There are 19 residues in the CDR3. In germline, CDR1 is LGHNA, CDR2 YNFKEQ. The CDR3 sequence is CASSRTPTVAGGSAYEQYF.

The CDR3 is CASSYSTTRGETQYF. The chain joins TRBV6-5 to TRBJ2-5; TCRdb picks TRBD1, but there is no DNA to check that call. The length of the CDR3 is 15 residues. Germline values: CDR1 MNHEY, CDR2 SVGAGI.

The gene calls are TRBV7-2 and TRBJ1-2; TCRdb's D call of TRBD1 is untestable without DNA. This CDR3 contains 15 residues. Germline-derived CDR1 and CDR2 are SGHTA and FQGNSA. The CDR3 reads CASNRDLASNYGYTF.

The V and J genes are TRBV18 and TRBJ2-3. The germline gives CDR1 KGHSH, CDR2 LQKENI. The CDR3 is 13 residues long. CDR3 loop: CASSPPPTDTQYF.

The CDR3 sequence: CASSLIDGLGLFF. This chain uses TRBV12-3 or TRBV12-4 with TRBJ2-1; TCRdb lists TRBD2, though no DNA is available to test this call. The length of the CDR3 is 13 residues.

The chain combines TRBV28 with TRBJ2-7. The CDR3 runs to 12 residues. The germline CDR1 and CDR2 sequences are MDHEN and SYDVKM. The CDR3 spells CASSYSSYEQYF. Using reference TRBV28 and TRBJ2-7 for the parts outside the CDR3, the full variable domain is DVKVTQSSRYLVKRTGEKVFLECVQDMDHENMFWYRQDPGLGLRLIYFSYDVKMKEKGDIPEGYSVSREKKERFSLILESASTNQTSMYLCASSYSSYEQYFGPGTRLTVT.